This T cell receptor beta chain emerged from a study of CD8+CD57+ T cells in acquired aplastic anemia. Study summary: Recorded DNA amounts for sorted CD4+ and CD8+ cells had an average of around 3.5 ug.

Germline CDR1 DFQATT, CDR2 SNEGSKA (reference sequence). With 0 bases removed from V and 5 bases from J, the gap between germline ends came to 9 bases. This CDR3 is 13 amino acids long. For sequencing, patients were chosen who had shown expansion of CD8+CD57+ cells by flow cytometry. No patient had been given any therapy when blood was sampled. Profiling that covered TCR beta VDJ and CDR3 relied on genomic DNA as its template. TCRdb ran MiXCR on the reads and lists one entry per CDR3 protein. Altogether about 43,000 distinct CDR3 sequences are present, approximately 63% being singletons, with the ten largest covering just under 60%.

Sequences were obtained from sorted CD4+, CD8+, or CD8+CD57+ T cells (not recorded which) from PBMCs. V is TRBV20-1 and J is TRBJ2-3, with D perhaps matching TRBD2 (5 bases). The TCR originated in a human donor with aplastic anemia. This chain's CDR3 is CSARDLGEDTQYF. CDR3 nucleotides: TGCAGTGCTAGAGATCTGGGAGAAGATACGCAGTATTTT.